The 2 T cell receptor beta chains listed next were all sequenced from one sample in a study of immune evolution from preneoplasia to lung adenocarcinoma. The method was immunoSEQ multiplex PCR; TCRdb's version includes in-frame clones alone and lacks a portion of them. The table has about 8,200 clones, approximately 80% seen once. The sample taken for sequencing was FFPE adjacent normal lung tissue. The receptors were sampled from a person aged 65 to 85 with lung adenocarcinoma.

The CDR3 loop reads CASSPGTSGRALEQFF. The CDR3, as DNA: TGTGCCAGCAGCCCCGGGACTAGCGGGAGGGCGTTAGAGCAGTTCTTC. The chain couples TRBV11-3 to TRBJ2-1, with 16 bases lining up with TRBD2. The V gene end was trimmed by 5 bases and the J gene end by 10 bases; junction bases not matched to a gene: 8. CDR1 is SGHNT and CDR2 is YENEEA in the germline V gene. This CDR3 comprises 16 residues.

V is TRBV7-2 and J is TRBJ1-5; unclear D gene. This CDR3 is 13 amino acids long. V lost 1 base and J lost 6, with 7 bases in between. The germline CDR1 and CDR2 sequences are SGHTA and FQGNSA. Here the CDR3 DNA reads TGTGCCAGCAGCTTAGTGAAGGTTCAGCCCCAGCATTTT. Protein: CASSLVKVQPQHF.